This T cell receptor beta chain was observed in a study of blood T cell repertoires in COVID-19. Study-wide background: The samples span acute and convalescent COVID-19 from the United States, Italy and Spain. The cDNA or gDNA used as material had been derived from T cells, B-cell-depleted T cells, or PBMCs.

As originally analysed: Reference gene primer amplification gave nucleated cell count estimates. Clones were sequenced by immunoSEQ multiplex PCR, and TCRdb holds only the in-frame ones, with some missing. V and J calls and clone size follow that table, whereas D and trimming were derived from the DNA. Here the sample spans roughly 70,000 clones, over 80% being singletons. This CDR3 contains 15 residues. With V trimmed by 3 bases and J by 4 bases, 5 bases remained unmatched. Germline CDR1 reads SGHRS; CDR2 reads YFSETQ. The sequenced sample was peripheral blood. This sequence joins TRBV5-1 and TRBJ2-1; 9 bases are shared with TRBD1. This receptor was identified in a woman aged 80 or over with active COVID-19. The CDR3 DNA reads as TGCGCCAGCAGCTGGACCGGGACAGGGTACAATGAGCAGTTCTTC. Translation: CASSWTGTGYNEQFF.